A selection of T cell receptor beta chains follows, all from one sample in a study of long-term antiretroviral therapy in people with HIV. Assay: immunoSEQ multiplex PCR; the TCRdb copy retains only in-frame clones and omits some. Seen here are more than 6,500 clones, about two thirds observed once, and the top ten hold about 7.5%. Here the sequenced sample was unsorted PBMCs, taken 0.1 years before starting antiretroviral therapy. The receptors shown here come from a man aged 18 to 29 with HIV. Both conserved end residues are part of each CDR3. A D gene is named only where the DNA matches it firmly. Clone size is not always given. Where it is, it says once, few, many or a class for expanded clones.

d_call,v_call,clone_size,j_call,cdr3_aa,cdr3_nt
TRBD2,TRBV9,-,TRBJ2-5,CASSVGLAGGNQETQYF,TGTGCCAGCAGCGTAGGACTAGCGGGGGGCAACCAAGAGACCCAGTACTTC
TRBD1,TRBV4-2,few,TRBJ2-1,CASSQDQWSRGQGEQFF,TGTGCCAGCAGCCAAGATCAATGGAGCAGGGGGCAGGGTGAGCAGTTCTTC
-,TRBV5-4,-,TRBJ2-2,CASSSGSLAGELFF,TGTGCCAGCAGCTCGGGTAGCTTGGCCGGGGAGCTGTTTTTT
-,TRBV6-5,-,TRBJ2-1,CASSYSGNDEQFF,TGTGCCAGCAGTTACTCCGGCAATGATGAGCAGTTCTTC
-,TRBV6-5,-,TRBJ1-2,CASSPYPGPGSGYTF,TGTGCCAGCAGCCCATACCCCGGGCCGGGGTCTGGCTACACCTTC
-,TRBV6-6,-,TRBJ2-2,CASTRAGELFF,TGTGCCAGCACGCGGGCCGGGGAGCTGTTTTTT
-,TRBV7-9,-,TRBJ1-6,CASSLAIGTSPLHF,TGTGCCAGCAGCTTAGCGATCGGGACGTCACCCCTCCACTTT
-,TRBV11-2,once,TRBJ2-1,CASSLVQGIRFEQFF,TGTGCCAGCAGCTTAGTACAGGGTATTCGTTTTGAGCAGTTCTTC
-,TRBV5-4,-,TRBJ1-3,CASSGGGAGNTIYF,TGTGCCAGCAGCGGAGGGGGAGCTGGAAACACCATATATTTT
-,TRBV5-4,-,TRBJ2-2,CASSSDWGTGELFF,TGTGCCAGCAGCTCGGACTGGGGGACCGGGGAGCTGTTTTTT
-,TRBV11-1,once,TRBJ2-4,CASSSSTLATGRNIQYF,TGTGCCAGCAGCTCGTCTACCCTGGCAACGGGGCGAAACATTCAGTACTTC
-,TRBV7-6,-,TRBJ2-7,CASSLAGTEQYF,TGTGCCAGCAGCTTAGCAGGGACCGAGCAGTACTTC
-,TRBV14,few,TRBJ1-2,CASSIQGPYGYTF,TGTGCCAGCAGTATCCAGGGACCCTATGGCTACACCTTC
-,TRBV6-5,-,TRBJ1-3,CATLPLGAGKDTIYF,TGTGCCACCCTTCCTTTGGGGGCTGGCAAAGACACCATATATTTT
-,TRBV5-1,-,TRBJ2-7,CASSPGPNYEQYF,TGCGCCAGCAGCCCGGGCCCTAACTACGAGCAGTACTTC